What follows are 5 T cell receptor beta chains derived from one specimen sequenced in a study of blood T cell repertoires in COVID-19. Produced via immunoSEQ multiplex PCR; TCRdb's table is partial and in-frame only. The sample consists of 200,000 to 250,000 clones, 75% to 90% of them appearing once. The sequenced sample consisted of PBMCs or T cells enriched from blood (not recorded which). These receptors originate from a man in his fifties who had been exposed to COVID-19.

The chain joins TRBV5-8 to TRBJ1-1; D might be TRBD1 (6 bases). In germline, CDR1 is SGHTS, CDR2 YDEGEE. CDR3 length equals 14 residues. V shed 1 base and J shed 0 bases, with 7 bases lying between them. CDR3 nucleotide sequence: TGTGCCAGCAGCTTGTGGGGGCTGAACACTGAAGCTTTCTTT. It is translated as CASSLWGLNTEAFF.

The CDR3 loop reads CASSYSSSGQEYEQYV. DNA of the CDR3: TGTGCCAGCAGTTACTCGTCGAGTGGACAGGAATACGAGCAGTACGTC. The V gene is TRBV6-6, the J gene TRBJ2-7, with 7 bases lining up with TRBD1. Germline CDR1 MNHNY, CDR2 SVGAGI (reference sequence). The CDR3 length is 16 residues. With 0 bases clipped from V and 4 bases from J, the junction kept 9 bases outside the gene matches.

In DNA form, the CDR3 reads TGTGCCAGCAGTTTCTCGGGGGAGCAGTACGTC. Translated: CASSFSGEQYV. This chain connects TRBV28 to TRBJ2-7, with D possibly being TRBD2 (5 bases). The CDR3 runs 11 residues. Trimming took 3 bases from V and 7 from J, leaving 7 bases between them. Germline V gives CDR1 MDHEN, CDR2 SYDVKM.

This sequence joins TRBV5-6 and TRBJ2-5; tentative D call: TRBD2 (6 bases). CDR1 SGHDT and CDR2 YYEEEE come from the germline V gene. Trimming pared 1 base from V and 4 bases from J, leaving 8 bases between. The CDR3 sequence is 13 residues long. The CDR3, as DNA: TGTGCCAGCAGCTTGCCCGGGGGAGAGACCCAGTACTTC. It specifies CASSLPGGETQYF.

The chain employs TRBV24-1 and TRBJ2-7; TRBD1 is a possible D gene (6 bases). The CDR3 runs to 15 residues. The germline V gene encodes CDR1 KGHDR and CDR2 SFDVKD. Trimming stripped 2 bases from V and 3 bases from J, with 13 bases between. The CDR3 region has the DNA TGTGCCACCAGTGATTCGACAGGCGTCAACTACGAGCAGTACTTC. It yields the protein CATSDSTGVNYEQYF.